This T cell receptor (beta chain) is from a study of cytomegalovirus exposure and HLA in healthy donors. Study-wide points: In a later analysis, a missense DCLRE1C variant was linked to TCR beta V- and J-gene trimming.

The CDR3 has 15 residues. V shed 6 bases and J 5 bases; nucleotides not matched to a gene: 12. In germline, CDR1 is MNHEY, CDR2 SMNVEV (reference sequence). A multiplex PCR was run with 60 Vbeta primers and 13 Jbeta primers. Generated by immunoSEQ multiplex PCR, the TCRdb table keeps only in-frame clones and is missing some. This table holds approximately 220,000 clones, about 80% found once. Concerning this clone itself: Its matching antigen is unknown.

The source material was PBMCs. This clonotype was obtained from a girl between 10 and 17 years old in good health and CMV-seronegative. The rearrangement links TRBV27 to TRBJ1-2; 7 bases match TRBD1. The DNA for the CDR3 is TGTGCCAGCAGGCTCGGGACAGCCACTGGGTATGGCTACACCTTC. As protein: CASRLGTATGYGYTF.